The 18 T cell receptor beta chains below come from one sample, sequenced in a study of blood T cell repertoires in COVID-19. The method was immunoSEQ multiplex PCR; TCRdb's version includes in-frame clones alone and lacks a portion of them. The sample gives approximately 140,000 clones, 88% of which show up once; approximately 2.4% is in the top ten. Material: peripheral blood. Receptors were obtained from a human donor in a cohort sampled during active COVID-19.

The rearrangement links TRBV19 to TRBJ2-1; 7 bases fit TRBD1. J lost 8 bases, V lost 5 bases, and 6 bases had no gene match. The CDR3 covers 13 residues. Germline CDR1 reads LNHDA; CDR2 reads SQIVND (reference sequence). The CDR3 sequence is CASSLRDSDEQFF. CDR3 nucleotide sequence: TGTGCCAGTAGTCTTCGGGACAGCGATGAGCAGTTCTTC.

V gene TRBV2 combines with J gene TRBJ1-2; 7 bases fit TRBD1. Germline CDR1 and CDR2: SNHLY and FYNNEI. J gave up 5 bases and V 0 bases, and 9 bases lay outside the gene matches. The CDR3 contains 16 residues. DNA for the CDR3: TGTGCCAGCAGTGAAGCTGTTGTCCCAGGGGGGTATGGCTACACCTTC. Residues: CASSEAVVPGGYGYTF. Full variable domain (outside the CDR3, taken from reference TRBV2 and TRBJ1-2): EPEVTQTPSHQVTQMGQEVILRCVPISNHLYFYWYRQILGQKVEFLVSFYNNEISEKSEIFDDQFSVERPDGSNFTLKIRSTKLEDSAMYFCASSEAVVPGGYGYTFGSGTRLTVV.

The chain joins TRBV18 to TRBJ2-4; no firm D call. Germline-derived CDR1 and CDR2 are KGHSH and LQKENI. The CDR3 contains 13 residues. V lost 3 bases, J lost 0 bases, and 3 bases lay in between. The CDR3 region has the DNA TGTGCCAGCTCACCCGTAGCCAAAAACATTCAGTACTTC. Translating it yields CASSPVAKNIQYF.

The rearrangement uses TRBV11-2 and TRBJ1-1, with a tentative D call TRBD1 (6 bases). The CDR3 sequence is 14 residues long. The V gene lost 5 bases and the J gene lost 8 bases, with 18 bases spanning the gap. Germline V gene lookup returns CDR1 SGHAT and CDR2 FQNNGV. The DNA of the CDR3 is TGTGCCAGCAGCCTAATTAGCTCTGGGACAGAAGCTTTCTTT. This encodes CASSLISSGTEAFF.

The gene calls are TRBV18 and TRBJ1-6; the D gene is possibly TRBD1 (5 bases). CDR3 length equals 15 residues. CDR1 KGHSH and CDR2 LQKENI come from the germline V gene. Trimming removed 5 bases at V and 5 bases at J, with 13 bases between. This CDR3 reads CASSKEEGNNSPLHF. For the CDR3, the DNA is TGTGCCAGCTCAAAAGAGGAGGGGAATAATTCACCCCTCCACTTT.

V is TRBV11-2 and J is TRBJ2-3; TRBD2 matches at 8 bases. Trimming cost V 2 bases and J 0 bases; bases outside gene matches: 7. The germline CDR1 and CDR2 sequences are SGHAT and FQNNGV. The CDR3 is 17 amino acids. CDR3 DNA sequence: TGTGCCAGCAGCTTAAGGGCGACGGGGGGGAGCACAGATACGCAGTATTTT. It translates to CASSLRATGGSTDTQYF.

The chain uses TRBV7-9 and TRBJ1-5; D ambiguous. Trimming left V 0 bases short and J 2 bases short, with 5 bases between. The CDR3 runs to 14 residues. The germline V gene encodes CDR1 SEHNR and CDR2 FQNEAQ (reference sequence). This CDR3 is CASSLAGRNQPQHF. The CDR3 DNA reads TGTGCCAGCAGCTTAGCGGGCCGCAATCAGCCCCAGCATTTT.

This clone was recorded once. CDR3 in amino acids: CASSLNSRAVYNEQFF. CDR3 coding DNA: TGTGCCAGCAGCTTAAATTCCAGGGCGGTATACAATGAGCAGTTCTTC. The V call is TRBV7-3, the J call TRBJ2-1; the D gene is possibly TRBD1 (5 bases). V was shortened by 1 base and J by 4 bases, with 14 bases between the two germline ends. CDR1 and CDR2 (germline): SGHTA, FQGTGA. The CDR3 length is 16 residues. Based on the CDR3 plus reference TRBV7-3 and TRBJ2-1, the full variable domain is GAGVSQTPSNKVTEKGKYVELRCDPISGHTALYWYRQSLGQGPEFLIYFQGTGAADDSGLPNDRFFAVRPEGSVSTLKIQRTERGDSAVYLCASSLNSRAVYNEQFFGPGTRLTVL.

The chain is built from TRBV4-3 and TRBJ2-1; 7 bases are a match to TRBD1. This CDR3 has 15 amino acids. The V gene end was trimmed by 1 base and the J gene end by 3 bases; junction bases not matched to a gene: 3. Germline-derived CDR1 and CDR2 are LGHNA and YSLEER. The CDR3 is CASSQAGTDYNEQFF. CDR3 sequence (DNA): TGCGCCAGCAGCCAAGCCGGGACAGACTACAATGAGCAGTTCTTC.

This chain joins TRBV28 and TRBJ2-7; no clear D. The CDR3 consists of 14 residues. Between the trimmed V and J ends, which lost 6 bases and 3 bases, there was a span of 15 bases. Per the germline V gene, CDR1 is MDHEN and CDR2 is SYDVKM. Here the CDR3 DNA reads TGTGCCAGCAGGGATAGCCCTCCCCTCTACGAGCAGTACTTC. Protein: CASRDSPPLYEQYF.

The chain links TRBV6-5 to TRBJ2-7; TRBD1 agrees at 9 bases. Germline V gene lookup returns CDR1 MNHEY and CDR2 SVGAGI. J lost 0 bases, V lost 7 bases, and 4 bases had no gene match. The CDR3 sequence is 14 residues long. The CDR3 DNA follows: TGTGCCAGCAAGGGGGACAGGGCCTCCTACGAGCAGTACTTC. Its protein is CASKGDRASYEQYF.

The sample holds a few counts of this clone. This chain connects TRBV4-1 to TRBJ1-5; the D gene is possibly TRBD1 (6 bases). The V gene lost 4 bases and the J gene lost 6 bases, with 19 bases spanning the gap. This CDR3 has 16 residues. CDR1 MGHRA and CDR2 YSYEKL come from the germline V gene. CDR3 in amino acids: CASSRGQTESIQPQHF. CDR3 nucleotides: TGCGCCAGCAGCCGCGGACAGACAGAGTCTATTCAGCCCCAGCATTTT.

The rearrangement uses TRBV30 and TRBJ2-2; D perhaps matches TRBD2 (6 bases). This CDR3 is 14 amino acids long. Germline-derived CDR1 and CDR2 are GTSNPN and SVGIG (reference sequence). V was clipped by 3 bases and J by 4 bases, with 12 bases between them. CDR3 DNA: TGTGCCTGGAGAGGAGGGTGGGCCACCGGGGAGCTGTTTTTT. It specifies CAWRGGWATGELFF.

This clone was detected only once. This chain connects TRBV18 to TRBJ1-3; D remains ambiguous. The CDR3 extends over 12 amino acids. CDR1 and CDR2 from the germline V gene are KGHSH and LQKENI. V was shortened by 3 bases and J by 3 bases, with 3 bases between the two germline ends. The CDR3 bases are TGTGCCAGCTCACCTAATGGAAACACCATATATTTT. Residues: CASSPNGNTIYF.

The rearrangement links TRBV5-4 to TRBJ2-1; no definite D call. Germline CDR1 reads SGHNT; CDR2 reads YYREEE (reference sequence). The CDR3 consists of 15 residues. V lost 4 bases to trimming and J lost 0 bases, with 11 bases between them. Here the CDR3 DNA reads TGTGCCAGCAGCCCTCGACTGAGCTCCTACAATGAGCAGTTCTTC. It codes for CASSPRLSSYNEQFF.

This chain links TRBV5-5 with TRBJ2-6; D is uncertain. Germline V gives CDR1 SGHKS, CDR2 YYEKEE (reference sequence). Trimming stripped 1 base from V and 0 bases from J, with 8 bases between. The CDR3 is 16 residues long. The CDR3 region has the DNA TGTGCCAGCAGCTTGTCCGGAGCCTCTGGGGCCAACGTCCTGACTTTC. Amino acids: CASSLSGASGANVLTF.

The chain employs TRBV12-5 and TRBJ2-1; TRBD2 aligns across 13 bases. The V segment lost 6 bases and the J segment 9 bases; nucleotides outside the gene matches: 8. The CDR3 runs 15 residues. In germline, CDR1 is LGHNT, CDR2 FRNRAP. CDR3 DNA sequence: TGTGCTAGTGGCCCTACTAGCGGGGGGGCGGGTGAGCAGTTCTTC. Amino acid sequence: CASGPTSGGAGEQFF.

This chain connects TRBV7-3 to TRBJ2-3; D may be TRBD2 (7 bases). V was pared by 5 bases and J by 1 base, with 16 bases between. This CDR3 contains 16 residues. The V gene's germline CDR1 is SGHTA and CDR2 FQGTGA. The CDR3 loop is CASSPSGGLRTDTQYF. CDR3 sequence (DNA): TGTGCCAGCAGCCCCTCGGGGGGCCTACGCACAGATACGCAGTATTTT.